This TCR beta chain was sequenced in a study of CD8 T cells in ankylosing spondylitis. TCRdb fed the 5' RACE reads into MiXCR, producing one record per CDR3 protein. The table includes some 180,000 distinct CDR3 sequences, 15% to 20% detected once. This clonotype was counted many times. V lost 4 bases and J lost 10; bases outside the gene matches: 7. Germline V gene data show CDR1 as SGHAT and CDR2 as FQNNGV. This CDR3 is 14 amino acids long. This receptor was taken from a male donor aged 5 to 29 with ankylosing spondylitis or in good health (not recorded which). Input material: blood, either unsorted or a sorted T cell fraction (not recorded which). This chain links TRBV11-2 with TRBJ2-1, with TRBD2 matching over 10 bases. The CDR3 loop reads CASSYGTSDREQFF. The DNA of the CDR3 is TGTGCCAGCAGCTACGGGACTAGCGATAGGGAGCAGTTCTTC.